A single sample gave rise to the 2 T cell receptor beta chains below, sequenced in a study of blood T cells in healthy people across ages. Alongside a J-beta primer mix, a sample-barcoded 5' primer served in a second PCR lasting roughly 6 to 11 cycles. TCRdb itself ran the 5' RACE reads through MiXCR, one entry per CDR3 protein. The table has about 1.6 million distinct CDR3 sequences, about 31% seen once. Sequencing was done on a sample of blood. These receptors were obtained from a woman aged 25-40 years in good health.

This clonotype appeared once. This sequence joins TRBV4-1 and TRBJ1-1; D uncertain. The CDR3 extends over 15 amino acids. The V gene lost 0 bases and the J gene lost 7 bases, with 15 bases spanning the gap. CDR1 is MGHRA and CDR2 is YSYEKL in the germline V gene. CDR3 loop: CASSQEIGPTIEAFF. The CDR3, as DNA: TGCGCCAGCAGCCAAGAAATTGGACCTACCATTGAAGCTTTCTTT.

This clonotype was seen only a few times. J is TRBJ1-5 and V is TRBV6-6; D is unclear. CDR1 and CDR2 from the germline V gene are MNHNY and SVGAGI (reference sequence). The CDR3 has 15 amino acids. Trimming removed 5 bases at V and 2 bases at J, with 13 bases between. CDR3 bases: TGTGCCAGCAGTAAACCAGCGGGAGGCAATCAGCCCCAGCATTTT. Protein sequence: CASSKPAGGNQPQHF.